Described below is a single TCR beta chain sequence and its context. The data belong to a study of cytomegalovirus exposure and HLA in healthy donors. Study context: Samples from HLA-typed donors yielded around 79 million unique TCRs in an early data release.

The CDR3 is 15 amino acids. Trimming at V came to 4 bases and at J to 0 bases, leaving 5 bases not matched to a gene. Germline V CDR1 and CDR2: MGHDK, SYGVNS. PCR amplification relied on 60 Vbeta primers (plus 13 Jbeta primers). Sequencing used immunoSEQ multiplex PCR; TCRdb keeps in-frame clones, though not all of them. The table shows 200,000 or so clones, with over 75% occurring only once. The sample consisted of PBMCs. The J gene is TRBJ1-1, the V gene TRBV25-1, with 7 bases aligning to TRBD1. This clonotype originated in a girl aged 2 to 9 in good health and CMV-seronegative. CDR3 loop: CASSGRGLMNTEAFF. CDR3 DNA: TGTGCCAGCAGTGGTAGGGGGCTAATGAACACTGAAGCTTTCTTT.